The rows below give T cell receptor beta chains drawn from one sample of a study of blood T cell repertoires in COVID-19. This table comes from immunoSEQ multiplex PCR, and its TCRdb copy is limited to in-frame clones, with some not included. The sample holds about 69,000 clones; 70% to 90% are singletons and the top ten take about 15%. Sample: peripheral blood. These receptors all come from a man aged 35 to 55 with COVID-19, enrolled during active disease. Both conserved end residues are part of each CDR3. The D gene is left open where the match is weak. Rows may omit the clone size; those that give it use once, few, many or a size class.

v_call: TRBV7-3
j_call: TRBJ1-1
clone_size: .
d_call: .
cdr3_nt: TGTGCCAGCAGCTCCAACCGGGGCACTGAAGCTTTCTTT
cdr3_aa: CASSSNRGTEAFF

v_call: TRBV5-6
j_call: TRBJ2-7
clone_size: once
d_call: TRBD2
cdr3_nt: TGTGCCAGCAGCCGAAAACCACTTTTACTAGCGGACTCCTACGAGCAGTACTTC
cdr3_aa: CASSRKPLLLADSYEQYF

v_call: TRBV5-4
j_call: TRBJ1-3
clone_size: .
d_call: .
cdr3_nt: TGTGCCAGCAGCTTACCCCCCACAGGTTATGGAAACACCATATATTTT
cdr3_aa: CASSLPPTGYGNTIYF

v_call: TRBV7-8
j_call: TRBJ2-3
clone_size: .
d_call: .
cdr3_nt: TGTGCCAGCAGCCCCCAGCGGGCAGATACGCAGTATTTT
cdr3_aa: CASSPQRADTQYF

v_call: TRBV19
j_call: TRBJ1-5
clone_size: .
d_call: .
cdr3_nt: TGTGCCAGTAGTATGAGGGTTGAGCAGCCCCAGCATTTT
cdr3_aa: CASSMRVEQPQHF

v_call: TRBV28
j_call: TRBJ1-4
clone_size: .
d_call: TRBD1
cdr3_nt: TGTGCCAGCAGACCCCGGGACAGTAGGGAAAAACTGTTTTTT
cdr3_aa: CASRPRDSREKLFF

v_call: TRBV6-5
j_call: TRBJ2-7
clone_size: .
d_call: TRBD2
cdr3_nt: TGTGCCAGCAAACCAGGGACTAGCGCCTACGAGCAGTACTTC
cdr3_aa: CASKPGTSAYEQYF

v_call: TRBV19
j_call: TRBJ1-4
clone_size: .
d_call: TRBD1
cdr3_nt: TGTGCCAGTAGTTCGACAGGGGGTGAAAAACTGTTTTTT
cdr3_aa: CASSSTGGEKLFF

v_call: TRBV10-3
j_call: TRBJ2-7
clone_size: .
d_call: .
cdr3_nt: TGTGCCATTAGCAGGGGCTCCTACGAGCAGTACTTC
cdr3_aa: CAISRGSYEQYF

v_call: TRBV29-1
j_call: TRBJ2-1
clone_size: .
d_call: .
cdr3_nt: TGCAGGGGGACTGTTTACAATGAGCAGTTCTTC
cdr3_aa: CRGTVYNEQFF

v_call: TRBV6-5
j_call: TRBJ2-5
clone_size: .
d_call: .
cdr3_nt: TGTGCCAGCAGACCACCAGGGTTCCAAGAGACCCAGTACTTC
cdr3_aa: CASRPPGFQETQYF

v_call: TRBV2
j_call: TRBJ2-1
clone_size: .
d_call: .
cdr3_nt: TGTGCCAGCAGTGAAACGGGAAATGAGCAGTTCTTC
cdr3_aa: CASSETGNEQFF

v_call: TRBV27
j_call: TRBJ1-5
clone_size: .
d_call: TRBD1
cdr3_nt: TGTGCCAGCACCAAGACAGGGCGAGGCAATCAGCCCCAGCATTTT
cdr3_aa: CASTKTGRGNQPQHF

v_call: TRBV7-9
j_call: TRBJ1-6
clone_size: few
d_call: TRBD1
cdr3_nt: TGTGCCAGCAGCGAAGGGACAGTAAATTCACCCCTCCACTTT
cdr3_aa: CASSEGTVNSPLHF

v_call: TRBV5-1
j_call: TRBJ2-7
clone_size: once
d_call: .
cdr3_nt: TGCGCCAGCAGCGTCGAGGGTTCCTACGAGCAGTACTTC
cdr3_aa: CASSVEGSYEQYF

v_call: TRBV5-4
j_call: TRBJ1-2
clone_size: .
d_call: TRBD1
cdr3_nt: TGTGCCAGCAGCGGACAGGTGAACTATGGCTACACCTTC
cdr3_aa: CASSGQVNYGYTF

v_call: TRBV6-5
j_call: TRBJ2-2
clone_size: once
d_call: TRBD1
cdr3_nt: TGTGCCAGCAGAACCGGGACAGGGGTTTTTGGGGAGCTGTTTTTT
cdr3_aa: CASRTGTGVFGELFF

v_call: TRBV6-5
j_call: TRBJ1-4
clone_size: once
d_call: .
cdr3_nt: TGTGCCAGCAGTTTCAGGACTGAAGGGGAAAAACTGTTTTTT
cdr3_aa: CASSFRTEGEKLFF

v_call: TRBV2
j_call: TRBJ2-3
clone_size: .
d_call: TRBD1
cdr3_nt: TGTGCCAGCAGTGAACAGGGACAGGATCAAGATACGCAGTATTTT
cdr3_aa: CASSEQGQDQDTQYF

v_call: TRBV7-3
j_call: TRBJ2-7
clone_size: .
d_call: TRBD2
cdr3_nt: TGTGCCAGCAGCCCGGGGGGGACCGTACAGTACTTC
cdr3_aa: CASSPGGTVQYF

v_call: TRBV28
j_call: TRBJ1-2
clone_size: .
d_call: TRBD1
cdr3_nt: TGTGCCAGCAGTTTAGAGGGGGCGGGCTACACCTTC
cdr3_aa: CASSLEGAGYTF

v_call: TRBV5-4
j_call: TRBJ1-2
clone_size: .
d_call: .
cdr3_nt: TGTGCCAGCAGCTTGGGGGACGGTGGGGGGTTAGGCTACACCTTC
cdr3_aa: CASSLGDGGGLGYTF

v_call: TRBV6-5
j_call: TRBJ2-7
clone_size: once
d_call: TRBD2
cdr3_nt: TGTGCCAGCAGTTATAACGGGGGGGCCGGGGAGCAGTACTTC
cdr3_aa: CASSYNGGAGEQYF

v_call: TRBV9
j_call: TRBJ2-1
clone_size: .
d_call: TRBD2
cdr3_nt: TGTGCCAGCAGCGTAGGGACGGGGGGGTACTCCTACAATGAGCAGTTCTTC
cdr3_aa: CASSVGTGGYSYNEQFF

v_call: TRBV7-9
j_call: TRBJ2-6
clone_size: .
d_call: TRBD1
cdr3_nt: TGTGCCAGCAGTGACAGGGCTGGGGCCAACGTCCTGACTTTC
cdr3_aa: CASSDRAGANVLTF

v_call: TRBV19
j_call: TRBJ1-6
clone_size: .
d_call: .
cdr3_nt: TGTGCCAGTAGTTGGGGCGGTAATTCACCCCTCCACTTT
cdr3_aa: CASSWGGNSPLHF

v_call: TRBV12-5
j_call: TRBJ2-2
clone_size: .
d_call: TRBD2
cdr3_nt: TGTGCTAGTGGTTTGGTTGGAGCGGGGGTCGGGGAGCTGTTTTTT
cdr3_aa: CASGLVGAGVGELFF

v_call: TRBV5-1
j_call: TRBJ2-7
clone_size: .
d_call: TRBD1
cdr3_nt: TGCGCCAGCAGCGGCGGGACAGGCCGGACCTACGAGCAGTACTTC
cdr3_aa: CASSGGTGRTYEQYF

v_call: TRBV29-1
j_call: TRBJ2-3
clone_size: once
d_call: TRBD1
cdr3_nt: TGCAGCGCTGGGACAGGGGGCTCAGATACGCAGTATTTT
cdr3_aa: CSAGTGGSDTQYF

v_call: TRBV28
j_call: TRBJ2-7
clone_size: .
d_call: TRBD1
cdr3_nt: TGTGCCAGCAGTTTATATACCGGGACAGGGGCGATCGAGCAGTACTTC
cdr3_aa: CASSLYTGTGAIEQYF

v_call: TRBV7-8
j_call: TRBJ2-3
clone_size: .
d_call: .
cdr3_nt: TGTGCCAGCGGGAGCCTGGATACGCAGTATTTT
cdr3_aa: CASGSLDTQYF

v_call: TRBV28
j_call: TRBJ2-5
clone_size: .
d_call: TRBD1
cdr3_nt: TGTGCCAGCAGTTTCGGCGGCGTGATCCAGGGGGACCAGTACTTC
cdr3_aa: CASSFGGVIQGDQYF